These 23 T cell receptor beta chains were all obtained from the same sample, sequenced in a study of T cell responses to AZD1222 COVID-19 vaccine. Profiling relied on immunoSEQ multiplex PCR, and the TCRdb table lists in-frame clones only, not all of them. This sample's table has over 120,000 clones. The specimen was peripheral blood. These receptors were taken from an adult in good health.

The CDR3, as DNA: TGTGCCAGCTCACCAAGGCAGTTAGCCTACGAGCAGTACTTC. It translates to CASSPRQLAYEQYF. The chain is built from TRBV18 and TRBJ2-7; D is ambiguous. This CDR3 region has 14 residues. Germline assignment: CDR1 KGHSH and CDR2 LQKENI. Trimming left V 2 bases short and J 2 bases short, with 10 bases between.

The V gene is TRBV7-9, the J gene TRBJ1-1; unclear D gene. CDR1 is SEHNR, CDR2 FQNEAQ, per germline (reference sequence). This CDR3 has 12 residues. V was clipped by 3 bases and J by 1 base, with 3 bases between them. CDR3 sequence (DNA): TGTGCCAGCAGCTTCGGGAACACTGAAGCTTTCTTT. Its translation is CASSFGNTEAFF. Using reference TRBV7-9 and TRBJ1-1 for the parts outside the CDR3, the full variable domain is DTGVSQNPRHKITKRGQNVTFRCDPISEHNRLYWYRQTLGQGPEFLTYFQNEAQLEKSRLLSDRFSAERPKGSFSTLEIQRTEQGDSAMYLCASSFGNTEAFFGQGTRLTVV.

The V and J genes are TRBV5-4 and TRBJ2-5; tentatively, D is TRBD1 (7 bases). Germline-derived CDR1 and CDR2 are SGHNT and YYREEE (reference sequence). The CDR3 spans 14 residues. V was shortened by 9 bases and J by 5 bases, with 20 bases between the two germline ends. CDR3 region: CANHEQGRRETQYF. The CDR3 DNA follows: TGTGCCAACCACGAACAGGGGAGGAGGGAGACCCAGTACTTC.

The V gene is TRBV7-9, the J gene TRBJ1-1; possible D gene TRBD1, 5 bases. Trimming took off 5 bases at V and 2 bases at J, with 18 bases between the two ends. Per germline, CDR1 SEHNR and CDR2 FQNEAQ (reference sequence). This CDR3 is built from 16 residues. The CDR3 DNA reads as TGTGCCAGCAGCCCCACGATGACAGTATCCAACACTGAAGCTTTCTTT. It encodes CASSPTMTVSNTEAFF.

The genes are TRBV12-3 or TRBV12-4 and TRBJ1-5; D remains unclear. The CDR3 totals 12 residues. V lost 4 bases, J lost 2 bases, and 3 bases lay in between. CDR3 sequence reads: CASSSGNQPQHF. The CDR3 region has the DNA TGTGCCAGCAGTTCGGGCAATCAGCCCCAGCATTTT.

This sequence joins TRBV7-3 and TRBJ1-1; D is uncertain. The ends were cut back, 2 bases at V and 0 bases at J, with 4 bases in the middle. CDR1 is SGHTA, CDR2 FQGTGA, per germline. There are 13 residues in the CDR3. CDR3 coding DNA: TGTGCCAGCAGCTTACGAATGAACACTGAAGCTTTCTTT. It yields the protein CASSLRMNTEAFF. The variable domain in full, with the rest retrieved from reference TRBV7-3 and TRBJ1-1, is GAGVSQTPSNKVTEKGKYVELRCDPISGHTALYWYRQSLGQGPEFLIYFQGTGAADDSGLPNDRFFAVRPEGSVSTLKIQRTERGDSAVYLCASSLRMNTEAFFGQGTRLTVV.

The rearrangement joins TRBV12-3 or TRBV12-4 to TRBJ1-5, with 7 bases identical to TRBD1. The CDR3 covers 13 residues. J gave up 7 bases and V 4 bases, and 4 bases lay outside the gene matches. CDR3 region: CASSWDRSQPQHF. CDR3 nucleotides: TGTGCCAGCAGTTGGGACAGAAGCCAGCCCCAGCATTTT.

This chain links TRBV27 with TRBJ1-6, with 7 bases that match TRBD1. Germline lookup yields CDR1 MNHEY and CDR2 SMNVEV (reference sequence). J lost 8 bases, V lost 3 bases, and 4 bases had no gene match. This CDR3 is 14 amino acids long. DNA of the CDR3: TGTGCCAGCAGTTTGACAGGGTCGGATTCACCCCTCCACTTT. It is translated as CASSLTGSDSPLHF.

CDR3 residues: CATSLTRTATYEQYF. CDR3 in DNA: TGTGCCACCAGCCTTACCCGGACAGCTACCTACGAGCAGTACTTC. The chain recombines TRBV15 with TRBJ2-7, with D perhaps TRBD1 (6 bases). This CDR3 has 15 amino acids. V was pared by 5 bases and J by 2 bases, with 16 bases between. CDR1 and CDR2 (germline): LNHNV, YYDKDF (reference sequence).

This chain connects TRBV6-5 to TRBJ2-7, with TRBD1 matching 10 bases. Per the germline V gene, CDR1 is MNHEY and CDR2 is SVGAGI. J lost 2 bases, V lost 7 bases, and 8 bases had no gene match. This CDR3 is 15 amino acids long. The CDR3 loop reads CASTKTGTGAYEQYF. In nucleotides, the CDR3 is TGTGCCAGCACTAAAACCGGGACAGGGGCCTACGAGCAGTACTTC.

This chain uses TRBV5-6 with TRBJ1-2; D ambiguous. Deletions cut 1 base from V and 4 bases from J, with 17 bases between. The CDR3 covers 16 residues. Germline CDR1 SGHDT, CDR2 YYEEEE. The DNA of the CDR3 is TGTGCCAGCAGCTTGCGGTTCTCGAGGAGGTCCTATGGCTACACCTTC. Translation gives CASSLRFSRRSYGYTF.

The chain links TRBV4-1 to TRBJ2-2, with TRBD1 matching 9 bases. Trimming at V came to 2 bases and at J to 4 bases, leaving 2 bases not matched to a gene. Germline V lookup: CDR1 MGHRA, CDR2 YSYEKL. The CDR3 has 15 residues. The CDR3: CASSQMDRGTGELFF. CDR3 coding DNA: TGCGCCAGCAGCCAAATGGACAGGGGCACCGGGGAGCTGTTTTTT.

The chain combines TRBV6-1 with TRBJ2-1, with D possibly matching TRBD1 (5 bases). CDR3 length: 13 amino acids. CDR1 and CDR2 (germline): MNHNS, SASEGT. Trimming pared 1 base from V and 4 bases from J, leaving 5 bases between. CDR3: CASSEGQYNEQFF. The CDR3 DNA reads TGTGCCAGCAGTGAAGGACAGTACAATGAGCAGTTCTTC.

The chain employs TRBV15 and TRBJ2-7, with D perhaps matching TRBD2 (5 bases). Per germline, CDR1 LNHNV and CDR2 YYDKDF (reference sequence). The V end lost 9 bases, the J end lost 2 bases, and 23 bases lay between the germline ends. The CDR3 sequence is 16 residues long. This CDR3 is CATTAWAGRAPYEQYF. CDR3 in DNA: TGTGCCACTACAGCTTGGGCTGGGCGGGCTCCCTACGAGCAGTACTTC.

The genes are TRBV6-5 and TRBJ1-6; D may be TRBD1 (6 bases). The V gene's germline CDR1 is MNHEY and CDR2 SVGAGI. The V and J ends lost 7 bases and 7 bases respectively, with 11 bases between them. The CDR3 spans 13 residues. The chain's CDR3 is CASTGAVNSPLHF. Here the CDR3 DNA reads TGTGCCAGCACAGGGGCTGTGAATTCACCCCTCCACTTT.

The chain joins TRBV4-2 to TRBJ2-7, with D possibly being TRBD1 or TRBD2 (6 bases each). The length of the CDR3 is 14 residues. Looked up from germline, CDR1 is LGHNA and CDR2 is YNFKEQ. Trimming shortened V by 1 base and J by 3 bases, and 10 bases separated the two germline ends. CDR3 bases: TGTGCCAGCAGCCAAGTTGGAGGGGGCTACGAGCAGTACTTC. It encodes CASSQVGGGYEQYF.

In nucleotides, the CDR3 is TGTGCCAGCAGCGTAGGTTCCGGGACAGAGGCCGGGGAGCTGTTTTTT. Protein product: CASSVGSGTEAGELFF. The chain has TRBV9 and TRBJ2-2, with TRBD1 matching 7 bases. CDR1 is SGDLS, CDR2 YYNGEE, per germline. CDR3 length: 16 residues. Losses at the gene ends were 0 bases for V and 6 bases for J; bases not matched to a gene: 8.

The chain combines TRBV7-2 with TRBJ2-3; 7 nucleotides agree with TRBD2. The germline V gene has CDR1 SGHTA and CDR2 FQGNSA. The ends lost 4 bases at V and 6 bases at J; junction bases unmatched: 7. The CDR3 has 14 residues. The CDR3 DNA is TGTGCCAGCAGCTCGCCGGGACTACCGGATACGCAGTATTTT. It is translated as CASSSPGLPDTQYF.

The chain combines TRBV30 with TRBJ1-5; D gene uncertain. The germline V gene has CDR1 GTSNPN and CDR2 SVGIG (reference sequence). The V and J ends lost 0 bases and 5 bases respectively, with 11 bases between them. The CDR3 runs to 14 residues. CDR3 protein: CAWSVTEGHQPQHF. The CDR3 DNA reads TGTGCCTGGAGTGTCACAGAAGGGCATCAGCCCCAGCATTTT.

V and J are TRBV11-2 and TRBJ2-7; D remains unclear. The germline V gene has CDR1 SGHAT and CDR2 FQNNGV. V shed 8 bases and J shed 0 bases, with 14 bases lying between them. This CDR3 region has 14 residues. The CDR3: CASARLSRSYEQYF. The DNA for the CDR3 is TGTGCCAGCGCGCGGCTATCTCGCTCCTACGAGCAGTACTTC.

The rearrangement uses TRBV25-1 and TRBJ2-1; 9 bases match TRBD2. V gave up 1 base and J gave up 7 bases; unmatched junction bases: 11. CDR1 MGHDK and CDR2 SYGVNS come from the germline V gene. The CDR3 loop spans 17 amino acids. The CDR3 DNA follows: TGTGCCAGCAGTGAATTTTTTGGCGGGGGGGCTGTAAATGAGCAGTTCTTC. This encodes CASSEFFGGGAVNEQFF. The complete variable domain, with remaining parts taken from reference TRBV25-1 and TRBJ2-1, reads EADIYQTPRYLVIGTGKKITLECSQTMGHDKMYWYQQDPGMELHLIHYSYGVNSTEKGDLSSESTVSRIRTEHFPLTLESARPSHTSQYLCASSEFFGGGAVNEQFFGPGTRLTVL.

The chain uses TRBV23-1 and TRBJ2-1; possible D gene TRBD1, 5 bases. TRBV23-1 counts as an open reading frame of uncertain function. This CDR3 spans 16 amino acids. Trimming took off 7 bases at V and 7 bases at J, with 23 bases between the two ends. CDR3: CASTIPGFRVRNEQFF. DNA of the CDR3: TGCGCCAGCACCATTCCAGGGTTTCGGGTTAGGAATGAGCAGTTCTTC.

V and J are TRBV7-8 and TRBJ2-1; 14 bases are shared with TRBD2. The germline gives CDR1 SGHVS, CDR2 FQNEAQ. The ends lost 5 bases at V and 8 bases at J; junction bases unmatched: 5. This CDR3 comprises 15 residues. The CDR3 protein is CASSPRLAGGYEQFF. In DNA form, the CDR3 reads TGTGCCAGCAGCCCCCGACTAGCGGGGGGGTATGAGCAGTTCTTC.